Below, 9 T cell receptor beta chains from the same sample are listed, as sequenced in a study of T cell responses to AZD1222 COVID-19 vaccine. Only in-frame clones appear in the TCRdb table, and some are missing; sequencing was by immunoSEQ multiplex PCR. The sample contains about 270,000 clones, approximately 94% of which appear only once. The sample was peripheral blood, taken 28 days after the second AZD1222 dose. These TCRs come from an adult who received the AZD1222 COVID-19 vaccine.

This sequence joins TRBV20-1 and TRBJ1-3, with D unclear. Trimming took 3 bases from V and 4 from J, leaving 13 bases between them. Germline V CDR1 and CDR2: DFQATT, SNEGSKA (reference sequence). The length of the CDR3 is 14 residues. The CDR3 sequence is CSASGAALGNTIYF. CDR3 nucleotide sequence: TGCAGTGCTAGTGGCGCCGCCCTGGGAAACACCATATATTTT.

J is TRBJ1-2 and V is TRBV19, with 7 bases fitting TRBD1. From germline, CDR1 is LNHDA and CDR2 SQIVND (reference sequence). V lost 3 bases and J lost 4; bases outside the gene matches: 8. CDR3 length: 15 residues. The CDR3 coding sequence is TGTGCCAGTAGTATGAGCGGGACAGAGACCTATGGCTACACCTTC. Translation gives CASSMSGTETYGYTF.

This chain joins TRBV27 and TRBJ2-2; D gene ambiguous. Germline V lookup: CDR1 MNHEY, CDR2 SMNVEV (reference sequence). The CDR3 loop spans 16 amino acids. Trimming left V 3 bases short and J 6 bases short, with 17 bases between. CDR3: CASSLYGSKRAGELFF. The CDR3 DNA reads as TGTGCCAGCAGTTTGTACGGGTCCAAGCGAGCCGGGGAGCTGTTTTTT.

The rearrangement joins TRBV4-3 to TRBJ2-1, with TRBD2 as a possible D gene (6 bases). This CDR3 is 14 amino acids long. CDR1 LGHNA and CDR2 YSLEER come from the germline V gene. V was trimmed by 0 bases and J by 4 bases, leaving 7 bases between them. The CDR3 region has the DNA TGCGCCAGCAGCCAAGATGGGAGGTACAATGAGCAGTTCTTC. Protein product: CASSQDGRYNEQFF.

The gene calls are TRBV6-1 and TRBJ1-6, with D unclear. From germline, CDR1 is MNHNS and CDR2 SASEGT. The CDR3 runs to 15 residues. V was trimmed by 1 base and J by 2 bases, leaving 6 bases between them. The CDR3 is CASSEGATYNSPLHF. As DNA, the CDR3 is TGTGCCAGCAGTGAAGGGGCTACCTATAATTCACCCCTCCACTTT.

This rearrangement joins TRBV7-9 to TRBJ2-5; 7 bases line up with TRBD2. The CDR3 is 16 amino acids. V was clipped by 5 bases and J by 3 bases; unmatched bases: 12. The V gene's germline CDR1 is SEHNR and CDR2 FQNEAQ (reference sequence). The CDR3 loop is CASSPGSGALKETQYF. The CDR3 DNA follows: TGTGCCAGCAGCCCTGGGAGCGGGGCGTTGAAAGAGACCCAGTACTTC.

The chain links TRBV7-9 to TRBJ1-5; D is unclear. Germline V lookup: CDR1 SEHNR, CDR2 FQNEAQ (reference sequence). The CDR3 spans 13 residues. V dropped 4 bases and J dropped 1 base, with 5 bases sitting between them. CDR3 coding DNA: TGTGCCAGCAGCTCGGACAGCAATCAGCCCCAGCATTTT. Protein product: CASSSDSNQPQHF. The full variable domain, its missing parts supplied by reference TRBV7-9 and TRBJ1-5, is DTGVSQNPRHKITKRGQNVTFRCDPISEHNRLYWYRQTLGQGPEFLTYFQNEAQLEKSRLLSDRFSAERPKGSFSTLEIQRTEQGDSAMYLCASSSDSNQPQHFGDGTRLSIL.

A few counts support this clone. The J gene is TRBJ1-4, the V gene TRBV6-5, with D unresolved. Trimming removed 2 bases at V and 5 bases at J, with 9 bases between. This CDR3 region has 14 residues. Germline V gene lookup returns CDR1 MNHEY and CDR2 SVGAGI. The DNA of the CDR3 is TGTGCCAGCAGTTACGGCGGGGTAAATGAAAAACTGTTTTTT. Protein: CASSYGGVNEKLFF.

The CDR3 nucleotides read TGTGCCGCTCAGTCCCCACAGGGGGCTAATGAGCAGTTCTTC. This gives the protein CAAQSPQGANEQFF. The chain employs TRBV6-5 and TRBJ2-1; 9 positions agree with TRBD1. CDR1 and CDR2 (germline): MNHEY, SVGAGI. The CDR3 consists of 14 residues. V gave up 11 bases and J gave up 7 bases; unmatched junction bases: 12.